The 3 T cell receptor beta chains below all came from one sample that was sequenced in a study of T cell responses to AZD1222 COVID-19 vaccine. The table came from immunoSEQ multiplex PCR; TCRdb's copy has only in-frame clones and leaves some out. The data show 100,000 to 150,000 clones, roughly 93% seen once. The material sequenced was peripheral blood, taken 28 days after the second AZD1222 dose. The receptors derive from an adult who received the AZD1222 COVID-19 vaccine.

This clone was seen just once. The chain employs TRBV9 and TRBJ2-4; the D is unclear. Trimming removed 3 bases at V and 3 bases at J, with 4 bases between. Germline V CDR1 and CDR2: SGDLS, YYNGEE. CDR3 size: 12 residues. The CDR3 protein is CASSGGKNIQYF. The CDR3, as DNA: TGTGCCAGCAGCGGGGGCAAAAACATTCAGTACTTC.

V gene TRBV5-4 combines with J gene TRBJ1-2; TRBD1 matches 7 bases. The CDR3 loop spans 15 amino acids. CDR1 SGHNT and CDR2 YYREEE come from the germline V gene (reference sequence). V gave up 0 bases and J gave up 3 bases; unmatched junction bases: 5. This CDR3 is CASSLVQGRHYGYTF. For the CDR3, the DNA is TGTGCCAGCAGCTTGGTACAGGGGCGACACTATGGCTACACCTTC.

CDR3 residues: CAIGRVMNTEAFF. The CDR3 DNA reads as TGTGCCATCGGACGGGTTATGAACACTGAAGCTTTCTTT. The gene calls are TRBV10-3 and TRBJ1-1, with unresolved D. Per the germline V gene, CDR1 is ENHRY and CDR2 is SYGVKD. The V and J ends lost 8 bases and 0 bases respectively, with 10 bases between them. This CDR3 is built from 13 residues.